This T cell receptor beta chain is drawn from a study of T cells in Graves' hyperthyroidism and ophthalmopathy. From RNA transcripts, TCR beta CDR3 regions were amplified. First-round RT-PCR with HTBI primers amplified the TCR CDR3 region. TCRdb analysed the multiplex PCR reads with MiXCR anew, one entry per CDR3 protein. Among about 580,000 distinct CDR3 sequences listed, just over 45% were seen once. Study-level points and caveats: Most thyroid-expanded clonotypes above 0.001 were also found in blood.

The ends were cut back, 6 bases at V and 0 bases at J, with 15 bases in the middle. The CDR3 has 16 residues. Comment on this clonotype: As yet, its antigen is unknown.

The sequence came from a woman aged 18-29 years with Graves' hyperthyroidism. Sequenced sample: peripheral blood or thyroid tissue (not recorded which). The chain joins TRBV12-3 or TRBV12-4 to TRBJ1-5; perhaps TRBD1 as D (6 bases). CDR3 sequence reads: CASSLSPGASNQPQHF. In nucleotides, the CDR3 is TGTGCCAGCAGCCTCTCCCCGGGGGCTAGCAATCAGCCCCAGCATTTT.